A selection of T cell receptor beta chains follows, all from one sample in a study of T cells in Graves' hyperthyroidism and ophthalmopathy. Each CDR3 protein gets one entry after TCRdb re-called the multiplex PCR reads with MiXCR. The sample shows around 300,000 distinct CDR3 sequences, 12% to 15% of them seen only once. Sequenced material: blood. The receptors originated from a woman in her thirties or forties with Graves' hyperthyroidism. Each CDR3 is given with its conserved first and last residue.

>TRBJ2-7|TRBV15
CATSSGERRHYF
>TRBJ2-3|TRBV24-1
CATSDSGGGSTDTQYF
>TRBJ2-4|TRBV6-1
CASSSGGLENIQYF
>TRBJ2-3|TRBV29-1
CSVAMDSLTQYF
>TRBJ2-5|TRBV27
CASSFRGGETQYF
>TRBJ2-5|TRBV9
CASSVDLQGGETQYF
>.|TRBV27
CASSRDSSRNEQYF
>TRBJ1-3|TRBV6-1
CASSSSSSGNTIYF
>TRBJ1-6|TRBV19
CASSIAGVGDSPLHF
>TRBJ1-3|TRBV5-1
CASSPGARSGNTIYF
>TRBJ2-7|TRBV6-1
CASKRTGEAYEQYF
>TRBJ2-7|TRBV30
CAWSSGTGTYEQYF
>TRBJ1-2|TRBV20-1
CSGGELLGGANYGYTF
>TRBJ2-7|TRBV11-2
CASSLVTSGKGYEQYF
>TRBJ2-1|TRBV19
CASSIDLGGTNNEQFF
>TRBJ1-6|TRBV5-1
CASRPGQGSSSDSPLHF
>TRBJ2-1|TRBV3-1
CASSSGTSGSNEQFF
>TRBJ2-1|TRBV12-3/TRBV12-4
CASSLAGGLGSSYNEQFF
>TRBJ2-1|TRBV5-1
CASSSAGGYNEQFF
>TRBJ2-7|TRBV24-1
CATSGRDSSYEQYF
>TRBJ1-2|TRBV20-1
CSAREAPGGADGYTF
>TRBJ1-1|TRBV30
CAWSEEGRGINTEAFF
>TRBJ1-2|TRBV7-9
CASSLDGHYGYTF
>TRBJ2-1|TRBV2
CASSPQAGDNEQFF
>TRBJ1-5|TRBV28
CASSPWTGLIQPQHF
>TRBJ1-2|TRBV3-1
CASSQDHQAYGYTF
>TRBJ2-3|TRBV3-1
CASSQAPRADTQYF
>TRBJ1-5|TRBV19
CASSIPWDGNQPQHF
>TRBJ1-4|TRBV12-5
CASGPGQGTEKLFF
>TRBJ2-7|TRBV12-3/TRBV12-4
CASSLGQGRYEQYF